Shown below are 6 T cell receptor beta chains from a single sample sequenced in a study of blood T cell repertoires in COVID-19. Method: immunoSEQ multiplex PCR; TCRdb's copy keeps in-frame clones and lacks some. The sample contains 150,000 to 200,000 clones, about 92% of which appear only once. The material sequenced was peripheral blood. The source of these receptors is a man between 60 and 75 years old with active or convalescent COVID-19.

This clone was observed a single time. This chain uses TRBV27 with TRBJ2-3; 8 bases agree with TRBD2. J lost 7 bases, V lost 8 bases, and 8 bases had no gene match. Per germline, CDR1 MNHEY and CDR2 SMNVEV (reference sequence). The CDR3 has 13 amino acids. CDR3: CASGAGVLNTQYF. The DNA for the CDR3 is TGTGCCAGCGGAGCGGGGGTTCTGAATACGCAGTATTTT.

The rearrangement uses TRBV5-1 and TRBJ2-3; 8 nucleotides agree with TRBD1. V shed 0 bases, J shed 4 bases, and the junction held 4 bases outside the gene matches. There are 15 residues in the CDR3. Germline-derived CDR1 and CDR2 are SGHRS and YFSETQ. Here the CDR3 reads CASSLAGQGSDTQYF. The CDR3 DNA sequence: TGCGCCAGCAGCTTGGCAGGACAGGGCTCAGATACGCAGTATTTT. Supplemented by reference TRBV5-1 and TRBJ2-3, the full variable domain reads KAGVTQTPRYLIKTRGQQVTLSCSPISGHRSVSWYQQTPGQGLQFLFEYFSETQRNKGNFPGRFSGRQFSNSRSEMNVSTLELGDSALYLCASSLAGQGSDTQYFGPGTRLTVL.

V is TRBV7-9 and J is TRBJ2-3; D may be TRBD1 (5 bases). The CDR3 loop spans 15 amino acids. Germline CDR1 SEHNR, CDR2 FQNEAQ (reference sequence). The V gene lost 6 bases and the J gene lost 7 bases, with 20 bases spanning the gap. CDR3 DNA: TGTGCCAGCAGTCTACAGGACCGAGCTTTTTATACGCAGTATTTT. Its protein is CASSLQDRAFYTQYF.

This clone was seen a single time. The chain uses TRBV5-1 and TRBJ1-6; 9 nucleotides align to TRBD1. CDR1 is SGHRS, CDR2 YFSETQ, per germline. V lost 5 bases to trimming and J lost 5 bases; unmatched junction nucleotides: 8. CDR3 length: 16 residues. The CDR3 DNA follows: TGCGCCAGCAGGGCTCCGGGACAGGGAAATAATTCACCCCTCCACTTT. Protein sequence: CASRAPGQGNNSPLHF.

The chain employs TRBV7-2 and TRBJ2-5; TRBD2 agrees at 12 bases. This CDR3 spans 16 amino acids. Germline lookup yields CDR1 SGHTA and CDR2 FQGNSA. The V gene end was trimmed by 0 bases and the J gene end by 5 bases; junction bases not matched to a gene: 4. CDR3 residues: CASSLALAGGRETQYF. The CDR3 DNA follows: TGTGCCAGCAGCTTAGCGCTAGCGGGGGGGCGGGAGACCCAGTACTTC.

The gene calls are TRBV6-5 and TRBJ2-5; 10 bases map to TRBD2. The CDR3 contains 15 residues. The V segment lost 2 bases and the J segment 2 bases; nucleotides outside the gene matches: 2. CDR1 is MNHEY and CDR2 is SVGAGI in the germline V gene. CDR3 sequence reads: CASSYSGGDQETQYF. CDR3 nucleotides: TGTGCCAGCAGTTACAGCGGGGGGGATCAAGAGACCCAGTACTTC.